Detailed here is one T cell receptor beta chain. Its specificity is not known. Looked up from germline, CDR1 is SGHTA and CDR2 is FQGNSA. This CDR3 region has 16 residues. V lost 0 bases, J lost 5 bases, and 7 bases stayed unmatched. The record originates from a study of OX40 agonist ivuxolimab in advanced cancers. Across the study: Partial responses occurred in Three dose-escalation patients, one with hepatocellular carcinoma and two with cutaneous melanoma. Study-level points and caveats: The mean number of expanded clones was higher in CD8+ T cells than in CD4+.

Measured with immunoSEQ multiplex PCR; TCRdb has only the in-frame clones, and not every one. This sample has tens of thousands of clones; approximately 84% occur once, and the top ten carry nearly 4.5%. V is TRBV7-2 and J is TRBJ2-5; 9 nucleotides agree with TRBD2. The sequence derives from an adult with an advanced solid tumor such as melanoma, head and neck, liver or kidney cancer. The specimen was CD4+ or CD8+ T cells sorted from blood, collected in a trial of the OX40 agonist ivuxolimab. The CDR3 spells CASSLAGGGAWETQYF. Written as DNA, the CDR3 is TGTGCCAGCAGCTTAGCCGGCGGGGGGGCCTGGGAGACCCAGTACTTC.